Listed here are 27 T cell receptor beta chains from one sample, sequenced in a study of blood T cell repertoires in COVID-19. The data were produced by immunoSEQ multiplex PCR, yet TCRdb's version contains in-frame clones alone and is incomplete. Counted here are 300,000 to 450,000 clones, almost 90% occurring once; the ten biggest clones make up just over 1%. Source material: PBMCs or T cells enriched from blood (not recorded which). The receptors were gathered from a young woman who had been exposed to COVID-19.

The chain uses TRBV27 and TRBJ1-6; 10 bases align to TRBD1. The CDR3 consists of 16 residues. Trimming removed 4 bases from V and 7 bases from J; junction bases left unmatched: 7. The germline CDR1 and CDR2 sequences are MNHEY and SMNVEV (reference sequence). CDR3 nucleotide sequence: TGTGCCAGCAGTTCGCTGGGACAGGGGAAGAATTCACCCCTCCACTTT. Translated: CASSSLGQGKNSPLHF.

This chain links TRBV11-3 with TRBJ2-7; 8 bases map to TRBD1. Germline CDR1 and CDR2: SGHNT and YENEEA. V was pared by 9 bases and J by 4 bases, with 17 bases of the junction left unmatched. This CDR3 is 16 amino acids long. CDR3 residues: CARERTGLGCKYEQYF. CDR3 DNA sequence: TGTGCCAGGGAAAGGACAGGGCTGGGGTGTAAGTACGAGCAGTACTTC.

This sequence joins TRBV28 and TRBJ2-7; the D gene is possibly TRBD2 (7 bases). This CDR3 contains 13 residues. V was cut by 3 bases and J by 6 bases, with 12 bases left in between. Per the germline V gene, CDR1 is MDHEN and CDR2 is SYDVKM. CDR3 coding DNA: TGTGCCAGCAGTTTGAGAGGGGGGGCCGAGCAGTACTTC. The encoded protein is CASSLRGGAEQYF. The whole variable domain, filled in from reference TRBV28 and TRBJ2-7, reads DVKVTQSSRYLVKRTGEKVFLECVQDMDHENMFWYRQDPGLGLRLIYFSYDVKMKEKGDIPEGYSVSREKKERFSLILESASTNQTSMYLCASSLRGGAEQYFGPGTRLTVT.

This chain links TRBV24-1 with TRBJ2-1; 8 bases fit TRBD2. The CDR3 length is 18 residues. Germline CDR1 reads KGHDR; CDR2 reads SFDVKD. The junction had 11 bases not matched to a gene; V was cut back by 5 bases and J by 0 bases. The CDR3 nucleotides read TGTGCCACCAGTGCCTCCCCGGGCGGGACTAGCTCCTACAATGAGCAGTTCTTC. Its protein product is CATSASPGGTSSYNEQFF.

The chain recombines TRBV29-1 with TRBJ2-1; 10 nucleotides match TRBD1. With V trimmed by 8 bases and J by 8 bases, 9 bases remained unmatched. This CDR3 is 13 amino acids long. Germline-derived CDR1 and CDR2 are SQVTM and ANQGSEA. The DNA for the CDR3 is TGCAGCCTCTGGACAGGGGGTTACGATGAGCAGTTCTTC. It translates to CSLWTGGYDEQFF.

V and J are TRBV7-6 and TRBJ2-7; 7 positions agree with TRBD1. Germline assignment: CDR1 SGHVS and CDR2 FNYEAQ. The length of the CDR3 is 14 residues. The V segment lost 5 bases and the J segment 2 bases; nucleotides outside the gene matches: 6. DNA for the CDR3: TGTGCCAGCAGCCACCGGGACAGTACCTACGAGCAGTACTTC. Amino acids: CASSHRDSTYEQYF.

The rearrangement joins TRBV3-1 (or the pseudogene TRBV3-2) to TRBJ2-2; D gene unclear. Germline loops: CDR1 LGHDT, CDR2 YNNKEL (reference sequence). The CDR3 is made up of 14 amino acids. Between the trimmed V and J ends, which lost 1 base and 1 base, there was a span of 4 bases. CDR3 DNA sequence: TGTGCCAGCAGCCAAGTATGGAACACCGGGGAGCTGTTTTTT. This sequence encodes CASSQVWNTGELFF.

This clone was detected ten times or more. The rearrangement joins TRBV18 to TRBJ1-3; 7 bases match TRBD1. This CDR3 has 15 amino acids. CDR1 is KGHSH, CDR2 LQKENI, per germline. The V gene end was trimmed by 4 bases and the J gene end by 4 bases; junction bases not matched to a gene: 7. The CDR3 sequence is CASSQNTGDGNTIYF. CDR3 in DNA: TGTGCCAGCTCACAAAACACAGGGGACGGAAACACCATATATTTT.

This chain links TRBV10-3 with TRBJ1-5, with D unclear. The CDR3 runs to 12 residues. From germline, CDR1 is ENHRY and CDR2 SYGVKD. Trimming cost V 8 bases and J 5 bases, with 10 bases left between them. As DNA, the CDR3 is TGTGCCATCGCGACTAGGGATCAGCCCCAGCATTTT. Encoded protein: CAIATRDQPQHF.

The chain combines TRBV7-3 with TRBJ1-5; D is unclear. V lost 1 base to trimming and J lost 7 bases, with 17 bases between them. This CDR3 has 16 amino acids. Germline V lookup: CDR1 SGHTA, CDR2 FQGTGA. Here the CDR3 DNA reads TGTGCCAGCAGCTTAAATGAGCCCGGGTCATGGCAGCCCCAGCATTTT. The encoded protein is CASSLNEPGSWQPQHF.

The chain combines TRBV27 with TRBJ2-5; possible D gene TRBD2, 5 bases. Germline V gene sequence: CDR1 MNHEY, CDR2 SMNVEV (reference sequence). V was trimmed by 8 bases and J by 2 bases, leaving 6 bases between them. The CDR3 has 11 amino acids. CDR3 DNA: TGTGCCAGCGGACTGCAAGAGACCCAGTACTTC. Residues: CASGLQETQYF.

V and J are TRBV6-5 and TRBJ1-4; D might be TRBD1 (5 bases). The V gene lost 6 bases and the J gene lost 3 bases, with 14 bases spanning the gap. Germline CDR1 MNHEY, CDR2 SVGAGI. This CDR3 comprises 15 residues. The CDR3 DNA sequence: TGTGCCAGCAGCTTCGCAGGGTGGGCTAATGAAAAACTGTTTTTT. Protein sequence: CASSFAGWANEKLFF.

The chain is built from TRBV28 and TRBJ1-2; 8 bases are a match to TRBD1. The CDR3 is 16 residues long. After removal of 7 bases from V and 4 bases from J, the junction contained 14 bases not matched to a gene. Germline loops: CDR1 MDHEN, CDR2 SYDVKM. The DNA of the CDR3 is TGTGCCAGCACCTCCCTAGGCTCAGGGGGCTCCTATGGCTACACCTTC. Translated: CASTSLGSGGSYGYTF.

V and J are TRBV29-1 and TRBJ1-1; perhaps TRBD1 as D (6 bases). The CDR3 is made up of 13 amino acids. Germline V CDR1 and CDR2: SQVTM, ANQGSEA. Trimming left V 2 bases short and J 8 bases short, with 15 bases between. This CDR3 reads CSVEKRQVGEAFF. The CDR3 DNA reads TGCAGCGTTGAAAAGAGACAGGTGGGGGAAGCTTTCTTT.

In its sample, this clone was seen a few times. The V call is TRBV4-1, the J call TRBJ1-5; D remains ambiguous. In germline, CDR1 is MGHRA, CDR2 YSYEKL. Trimming cost V 0 bases and J 4 bases, with 10 bases left between them. The CDR3 has 15 amino acids. CDR3 nucleotides: TGCGCCAGCAGCCAAGATCCCCACGGGAATCAGCCCCAGCATTTT. Translating it yields CASSQDPHGNQPQHF.

CDR3 coding DNA: TGTGCCAGCAGACTGTACCCTATTTCTTACAATGAGCAGTTCTTC. Translating it yields CASRLYPISYNEQFF. The chain is built from TRBV7-8 and TRBJ2-1; D not resolved. This CDR3 is built from 15 residues. The germline gives CDR1 SGHVS, CDR2 FQNEAQ. The V and J ends lost 6 bases and 4 bases respectively, with 16 bases between them.

The rearrangement uses TRBV20-1 and TRBJ2-1; D gene unclear. Between the trimmed V and J ends, which lost 2 bases and 10 bases, there was a span of 6 bases. The CDR3 runs to 10 residues. Germline CDR1 reads DFQATT; CDR2 reads SNEGSKA (reference sequence). The CDR3 bases are TGCAGTGCTAGATTCCTGGAGCAGTTCTTC. Its protein product is CSARFLEQFF.

The V call is TRBV11-2, the J call TRBJ1-6; tentatively, D is TRBD1 (6 bases). Germline values: CDR1 SGHAT, CDR2 FQNNGV. This CDR3 spans 17 amino acids. The V end lost 3 bases, the J end lost 0 bases, and 12 bases lay between the germline ends. CDR3 protein: CASSLSAGASYNSPLHF. The DNA for the CDR3 is TGTGCCAGCAGCTTGAGCGCAGGGGCCTCCTATAATTCACCCCTCCACTTT.

The V call is TRBV3-1 (or the pseudogene TRBV3-2), the J call TRBJ1-2; weak D call: TRBD1 (5 bases). This CDR3 spans 15 amino acids. Trimming left V 1 base short and J 4 bases short, with 13 bases between. Per germline, CDR1 LGHDT and CDR2 YNNKEL (reference sequence). The chain's CDR3 is CASSQGATAFYGYTF. The DNA for the CDR3 is TGTGCCAGCAGCCAAGGGGCGACAGCTTTCTATGGCTACACCTTC.

This chain uses TRBV5-1 with TRBJ1-6; 10 bases line up with TRBD1. V was pared by 1 base and J by 10 bases, with 5 bases of the junction left unmatched. The CDR3 has 15 residues. CDR1 SGHRS and CDR2 YFSETQ come from the germline V gene. The CDR3 loop is CASSLTGQGYSPLHF. CDR3 coding DNA: TGCGCCAGCAGCTTGACGGGACAGGGGTACTCACCCCTCCACTTT.

This clone turned up a few times. CDR3 residues: CASTKGTFREQYF. For the CDR3, the DNA is TGTGCCAGCACCAAAGGTACCTTTCGGGAGCAGTACTTC. The chain is built from TRBV21-1 and TRBJ2-7; TRBD2, the D gene given by the table, was not confirmed from the DNA. TRBV21-1 is shown as a pseudogene. The CDR3 totals 13 residues.

The genes are TRBV7-2 and TRBJ1-2; TRBD1 matches at 8 bases. The germline V gene encodes CDR1 SGHTA and CDR2 FQGNSA. The V and J ends lost 2 bases and 7 bases, in that order; junction bases with no gene match: 6. This CDR3 is 14 amino acids long. The CDR3 sequence is CASSLIQGAGGYTF. CDR3 DNA: TGTGCCAGCAGCTTAATCCAGGGGGCGGGTGGCTACACCTTC.

The chain employs TRBV9 and TRBJ1-2; D remains unclear. Germline-derived CDR1 and CDR2 are SGDLS and YYNGEE. This CDR3 comprises 14 residues. Trimming pared 0 bases from V and 2 bases from J, leaving 8 bases between. CDR3 sequence: CASSVGGQNYGYTF. For the CDR3, the DNA is TGTGCCAGCAGCGTAGGAGGCCAGAACTATGGCTACACCTTC.

The CDR3, as DNA: TGTGCCAGCACTCAAAAGTGGAGGGAGGCCGCCACAGATACGCAGTATTTT. Amino acids: CASTQKWREAATDTQYF. V and J are TRBV27 and TRBJ2-3, with D perhaps TRBD2 (6 bases). Trimming took off 7 bases at V and 2 bases at J, with 22 bases between the two ends. The CDR3 length is 17 residues. CDR1 and CDR2 (germline): MNHEY, SMNVEV (reference sequence).

The gene calls are TRBV7-8 and TRBJ1-5; 8 bases align to TRBD1. The V gene's germline CDR1 is SGHVS and CDR2 FQNEAQ. The CDR3 extends over 16 amino acids. The V gene end was trimmed by 2 bases and the J gene end by 7 bases; junction bases not matched to a gene: 10. The CDR3 sequence is CASSLNRAGGGQPQHF. In nucleotides, the CDR3 is TGTGCCAGCAGCTTAAATAGGGCAGGGGGCGGGCAGCCCCAGCATTTT.

V gene TRBV5-1 combines with J gene TRBJ2-1; 8 bases fit TRBD2. The CDR3 has 14 residues. V dropped 4 bases and J dropped 4; count of bases not matched to a gene: 4. Per the germline V gene, CDR1 is SGHRS and CDR2 is YFSETQ. CDR3 DNA sequence: TGCGCCAGCAGCGAAGCGGGAGCTTACAATGAGCAGTTCTTC. Its translation is CASSEAGAYNEQFF.

The gene calls are TRBV9 and TRBJ2-1, with 8 bases lining up with TRBD2. Trimming at V came to 1 base and at J to 9 bases, leaving 9 bases not matched to a gene. Germline CDR1 SGDLS, CDR2 YYNGEE. The CDR3 is made up of 15 amino acids. CDR3 residues: CASSVFGSGSGEQFF. CDR3 coding DNA: TGTGCCAGCAGCGTATTCGGGAGCGGGAGTGGTGAGCAGTTCTTC.